This entry concerns a single T cell receptor (beta chain). The record originates from a study of long-term antiretroviral therapy in people with HIV. They ran version v3.0 of the immunoSEQ assay at survey level. Some clones are missing from TCRdb's copy, which holds only in-frame ones; the method was immunoSEQ multiplex PCR. This table has 25,000 to 30,000 clones, about 88% appearing once. CDR1 is SGDLS and CDR2 is YYNGEE in the germline V gene. This CDR3 contains 14 residues. Trimming removed 0 bases at V and 6 bases at J, with 10 bases between. This specimen consisted of unsorted PBMCs, obtained 2.6 to 2.8 years after starting antiretroviral therapy. The rearrangement links TRBV9 to TRBJ2-1; a possible D gene is TRBD2 (6 bases). This TCR derives from a middle-aged man with HIV. Here the CDR3 DNA reads TGTGCCAGCAGCGTAGGACTAGTTAGCAATGAGCAGTTCTTC. Translation gives CASSVGLVSNEQFF.